This TCR beta chain is drawn from a study of T-cell memory formation after mild COVID-19 (dated by TCRdb to about 2021). About the investigation overall: TCR sequence clusters from the two donors were found to be largely donor specific. The cohort comprised two young, previously healthy adult volunteers, one female and one male. In a couple of donors, T-cell clones that expanded and contracted after mild COVID-19 were tracked by sequencing TCRalpha and TCRbeta repertoires over time. What the work shows at the level of the full study, not this receptor alone: The study included only a couple of mild cases, and larger cohorts that include severe cases with pre-infection samples were judged to be necessary. From day 15 to 85, contracting clones showed balanced CD4/CD8 phenotypes, whereas a second wave of clones that expanded from day 15 to 37 leaned towards CD4+. Contracting CD4+ clones were located mainly in the CM and EM memory subsets, whereas CD8+ clones were found to be enriched in EMRA. Some responding clones were found in pre-infection memory, which suggests that pre-existing cross-reactive memory T cells took part in the SARS-CoV-2 response. SARS-CoV-2 specificity was not confirmed for the second-wave clones peaking on day 37.

There are 15 amino acids in the CDR3, from cysteine to phenylalanine inclusive. Just the 45-base CDR3 DNA is kept, in frame starting at base 1. Relative to germline, V is 3 bases shorter and J is 0 bases shorter, with 14 bases between their ends. Via the germline V gene (reference sequence), CDR1 is DFQATT and CDR2 SNEGSKA. PBMCs were isolated by Ficoll-Paque density gradient centrifugation. This clonotype has only a few counts. It lacks a known antigen. There are no base qualities to consult, and no much larger clone falls within one base. Sequencing relied on an Illumina NovaSeq 6000. Using 5'RACE with constant-segment primers, TCRalpha and TCRbeta cDNA libraries were constructed, with sample barcodes and unique molecular identifiers added in the process. Trizol reagent was used to extract RNA from every sample. Libraries were amplified in two PCR steps, with a second sample barcode and Illumina TruSeq adapters added in the second step. Sequencing of the libraries was done on an Illumina NovaSeq, producing 2 x 150 bp paired-end reads. Concerning the study's data processing: The reads were demultiplexed and collapsed into UMI-guided consensus sequences using migec v1.2.7. With mixcr v2.1.11, UMI consensuses were aligned to TRA and TRB V and J templates and assembled into clonotypes. Expanded or contracted clonotypes were those called significant by both edgeR and NoisET, with noise models trained on biological replicates. For edgeR calls, a false discovery rate-adjusted p below 0.01 and a log2 fold-change threshold of 1 were applied. As an exploratory analysis of dynamics, max-normalized trajectories of the 1000 most abundant clonotypes were examined with PCA combined with hierarchical clustering. Separately sequenced CD4+ and CD8+ repertoires were used to assign a CD4 or CD8 phenotype to each responding clone. TCRdb handled the public reads itself, with Q25 trimming in fastp and clone calling in MiXCR, and kept productive beta chains. Rows matching on CDR3 protein sequence are summarized as one entry with the most common DNA and genes. The V and J calls come from TCRdb's annotation, not from the publication. The sample table shows about 420,000 distinct CDR3 sequences, and 23% are seen once. The ten top clones hold over 10% of the sample.

The source of this sequence is an adult woman who had mild COVID-19 (a few samples of this study predate the infection). The sample titles of this study are shuffled in the database, so cell type and time point are left out; the donor was told from shared clones. The specimen sequenced was PBMCs or a T cell subset sorted from them (not recorded which). The chain links TRBV20-1 with TRBJ1-1; TRBD1 is a weak D gene call, 5 bases matching. At the DNA level, the sequence is TGCAGTGCTAGGGACCCCCGACAGATGAACACTGAAGCTTTCTTT. The resulting protein is CSARDPRQMNTEAFF.